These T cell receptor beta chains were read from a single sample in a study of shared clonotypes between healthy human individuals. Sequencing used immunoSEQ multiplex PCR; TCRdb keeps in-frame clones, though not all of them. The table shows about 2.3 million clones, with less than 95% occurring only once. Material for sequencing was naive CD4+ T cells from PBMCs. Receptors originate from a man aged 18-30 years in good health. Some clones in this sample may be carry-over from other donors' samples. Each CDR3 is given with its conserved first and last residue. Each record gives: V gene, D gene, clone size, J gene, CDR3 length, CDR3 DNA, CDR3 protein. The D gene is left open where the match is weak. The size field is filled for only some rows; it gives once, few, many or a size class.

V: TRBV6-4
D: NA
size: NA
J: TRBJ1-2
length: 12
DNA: TGTGCCAGCAGTGACAGCGGTAGTGGCTACACCTTC
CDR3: CASSDSGSGYTF

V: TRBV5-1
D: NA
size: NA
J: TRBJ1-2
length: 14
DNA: TGCGCCAGCAGCTTGAGGGGGGAGAGCTATGGCTACACCTTC
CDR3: CASSLRGESYGYTF

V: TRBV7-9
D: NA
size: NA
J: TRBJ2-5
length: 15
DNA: TGTGCCAGCAGCTTAGCGGGAGCCGGAGAAGAGACCCAGTACTTC
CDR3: CASSLAGAGEETQYF

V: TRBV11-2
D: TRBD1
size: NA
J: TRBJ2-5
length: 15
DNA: TGTGCCAGCAGCTCAAATACAGGGGGTTACGAGACCCAGTACTTC
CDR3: CASSSNTGGYETQYF

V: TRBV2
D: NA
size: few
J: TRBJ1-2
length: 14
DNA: TGTGCCAGCATGGGGGGACAAACTAACTATGGCTACACCTTC
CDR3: CASMGGQTNYGYTF

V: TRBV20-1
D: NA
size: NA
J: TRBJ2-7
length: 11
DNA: TGCAGTGCCGGTCTGAGGGAGGTGCAGTACTTC
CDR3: CSAGLREVQYF

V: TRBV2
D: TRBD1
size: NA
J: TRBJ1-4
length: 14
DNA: TGTGCCAGCAGCGTCGGGACAGTGAATGAAAAACTGTTTTTT
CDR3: CASSVGTVNEKLFF

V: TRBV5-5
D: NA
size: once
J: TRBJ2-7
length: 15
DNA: TGTGCCAGCAGCTTCCCCGGGAGGGGGCGCCTCGAGCAGTACTTC
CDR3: CASSFPGRGRLEQYF

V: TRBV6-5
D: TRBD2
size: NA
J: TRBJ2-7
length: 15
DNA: TGTGCCAGCAGTTCTCCAGGACTAGCGGGCTACGAGCAGTACTTC
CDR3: CASSSPGLAGYEQYF

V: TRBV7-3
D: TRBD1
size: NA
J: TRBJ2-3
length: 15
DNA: TGTGCCAGCAGCTTAATGGGACAGCACACAGATACGCAGTATTTT
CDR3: CASSLMGQHTDTQYF

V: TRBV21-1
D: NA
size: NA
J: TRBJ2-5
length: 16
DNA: TGTGCCAGCAGCAAAGGGACTAGCGGGAGGAGTGAGACCCAGTACTTC
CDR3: CASSKGTSGRSETQYF

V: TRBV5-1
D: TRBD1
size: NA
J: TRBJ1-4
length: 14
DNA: TGCGCCAGCAGCATGGGGACAGCAAATGAAAAACTGTTTTTT
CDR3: CASSMGTANEKLFF

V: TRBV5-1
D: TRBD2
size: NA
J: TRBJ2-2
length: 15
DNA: TGCGCCAGCAGCAAGGGACTAGCGGCCGCCGGGGAGCTGTTTTTT
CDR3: CASSKGLAAAGELFF

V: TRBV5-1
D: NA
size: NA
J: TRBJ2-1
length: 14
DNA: TGCGCCAGCAGCCAGGGGACCCCCTACAATGAGCAGTTCTTC
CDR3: CASSQGTPYNEQFF

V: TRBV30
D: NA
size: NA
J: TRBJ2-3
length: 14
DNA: TGTGCCTGGAGTGGTTGGGGGGGCTTAGATACGCAGTATTTT
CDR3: CAWSGWGGLDTQYF

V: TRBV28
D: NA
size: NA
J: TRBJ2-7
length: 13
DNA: TGTGCCAGCAGTCTCCCCAGAAACTACGAGCAGTACTTC
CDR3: CASSLPRNYEQYF

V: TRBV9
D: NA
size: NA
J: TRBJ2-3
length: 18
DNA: TGTGCCAGCAGCGTATCTACGTTGGCTAGCGCTAGCACAGATACGCAGTATTTT
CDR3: CASSVSTLASASTDTQYF

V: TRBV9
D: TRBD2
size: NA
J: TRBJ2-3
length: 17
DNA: TGTGCCAGCAGCGTAGGCGCCGGACTAGCGGGCGCAGATACGCAGTATTTT
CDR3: CASSVGAGLAGADTQYF

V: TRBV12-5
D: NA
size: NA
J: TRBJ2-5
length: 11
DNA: TGTGCTAGTGGTCGGGGGGAGACCCAGTACTTC
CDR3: CASGRGETQYF

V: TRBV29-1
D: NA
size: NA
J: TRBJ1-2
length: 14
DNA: TGCAGCGTTGAAGACCTTGGCGCCCTCGGTGGCTACACCTTC
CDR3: CSVEDLGALGGYTF

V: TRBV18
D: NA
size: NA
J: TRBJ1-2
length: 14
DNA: TGTGCCAGCTCACCAGCGGTAGGGCCTATGGGCTACACCTTC
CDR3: CASSPAVGPMGYTF

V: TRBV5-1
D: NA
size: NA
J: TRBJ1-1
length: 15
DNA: TGCGCCAGCAGCTCACTGACAGGAATGGGGACTGAAGCTTTCTTT
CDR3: CASSSLTGMGTEAFF

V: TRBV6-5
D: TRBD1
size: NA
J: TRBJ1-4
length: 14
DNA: TGTGCCAGCAGTTCCAGACAGGGGGGCGAAAAACTGTTTTTT
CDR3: CASSSRQGGEKLFF

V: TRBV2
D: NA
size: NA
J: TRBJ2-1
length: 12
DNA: TGTGCCAGCAGTGATACCGGGACATCGAACCTCTTC
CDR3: CASSDTGTSNLF

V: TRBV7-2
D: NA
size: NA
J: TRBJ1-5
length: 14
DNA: TGTGCCAGCAGTTTGGACAGTGCAAATCAGCCCCAGCATTTT
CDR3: CASSLDSANQPQHF

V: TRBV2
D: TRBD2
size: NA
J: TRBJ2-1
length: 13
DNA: TGTGCCAGTAGTAGCGGGAGGGACAATGAGCAGTTCTTC
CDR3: CASSSGRDNEQFF

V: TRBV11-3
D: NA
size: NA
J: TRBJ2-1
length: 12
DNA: TGTGCCAGCAGCGATGGGGGAGATGAGCAGTTCTTC
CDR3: CASSDGGDEQFF

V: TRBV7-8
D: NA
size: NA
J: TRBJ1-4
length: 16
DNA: TGTGCCAGCAGCTTCGCCGGCGGGGGAACTAATGAAAAACTGTTTTTT
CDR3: CASSFAGGGTNEKLFF

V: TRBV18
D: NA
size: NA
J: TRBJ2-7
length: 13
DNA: TGTGCCAGCTCACCCCGTTTGGGGGACGAGCAGTACTTC
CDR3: CASSPRLGDEQYF

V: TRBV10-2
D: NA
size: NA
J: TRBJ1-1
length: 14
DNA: TGCGCCAGCAGCTCCAGGGTTTTGAACACTGAAGCTTTCTTT
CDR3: CASSSRVLNTEAFF

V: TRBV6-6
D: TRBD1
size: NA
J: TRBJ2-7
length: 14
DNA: TGTGCCAGCAGTTACTCGGGACAGTCTTACGAGCAGTACTTC
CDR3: CASSYSGQSYEQYF

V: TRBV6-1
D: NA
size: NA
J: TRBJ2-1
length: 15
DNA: TGTGCCAGCAGAGATCAAATAAGCTCCTACAATGAGCAGTTCTTC
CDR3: CASRDQISSYNEQFF

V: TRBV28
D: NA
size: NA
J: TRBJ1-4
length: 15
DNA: TGTGCCAGCAGGTCCAACAGGGCAACTAATGAAAAACTGTTTTTT
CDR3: CASRSNRATNEKLFF

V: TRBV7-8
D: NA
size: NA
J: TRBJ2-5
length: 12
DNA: TGTGCCAGCAGTCGCCAGGAAGAGACCCAGTACTTC
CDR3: CASSRQEETQYF

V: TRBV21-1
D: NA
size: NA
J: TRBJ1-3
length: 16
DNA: TGTGCCAGCAGCTCGCCTTCCGGGACACTTGGAAACACCATATATTTT
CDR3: CASSSPSGTLGNTIYF

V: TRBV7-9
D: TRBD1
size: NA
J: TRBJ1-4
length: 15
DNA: TGTGCCAGCAGCTTAGGGGACAGCTTTAATGAAAAACTGTTTTTT
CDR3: CASSLGDSFNEKLFF

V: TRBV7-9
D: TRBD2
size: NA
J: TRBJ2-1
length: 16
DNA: TGTGCCAGCAGCTTTACGGCGGGAGGGGGCTACAATGAGCAGTTCTTC
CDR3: CASSFTAGGGYNEQFF

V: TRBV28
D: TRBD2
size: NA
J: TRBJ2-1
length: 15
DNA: TGTGCCAGCAGTTACTCGACTAGCGGGATAAATGAGCAGTTCTTC
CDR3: CASSYSTSGINEQFF

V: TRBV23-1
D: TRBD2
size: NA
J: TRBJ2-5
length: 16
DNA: TGCGCCAGCCATCCCTTAGCGGGAGGGCCGAGGGAGACCCAGTACTTC
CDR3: CASHPLAGGPRETQYF

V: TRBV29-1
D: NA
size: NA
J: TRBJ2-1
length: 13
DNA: TGCAGCGTTTCTACAAGCTCCTACAATGAGCAGTTCTTC
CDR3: CSVSTSSYNEQFF

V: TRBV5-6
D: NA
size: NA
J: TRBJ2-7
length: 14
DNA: TGTGCCAGCAGCCCGGAGATGGGGTTATACGAGCAGTACTTC
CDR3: CASSPEMGLYEQYF

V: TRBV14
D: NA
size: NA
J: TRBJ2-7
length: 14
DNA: TGTGCCAGCAGCCAACGCCCCCTCAGCAACGAGCAGTACTTC
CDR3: CASSQRPLSNEQYF

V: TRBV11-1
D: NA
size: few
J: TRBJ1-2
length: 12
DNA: TGTGCCAGCAGCTGGGACACCTATGGCTACACCTTC
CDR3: CASSWDTYGYTF